This TCR beta chain was recovered during a study of cytomegalovirus exposure and HLA in healthy donors (dated 2017 in TCRdb). With respect to the entire study: In an earlier analysis of fewer than 750 of the donors, 276 Gb of sequence data and 90 million to 120 million unique TCR beta sequences from about 179 million T cells were reported. Of the 300 to 500 genotyped donors, 65% to 90% were placed in the genetic ancestry cluster associated with self-reported Caucasian donors. Every repertoire in the discovery cohort had been generated on one and the same sequencing platform. The study combined high-throughput TCR immunosequencing, statistical association of individual TCRs with disease status, and machine learning to predict cytomegalovirus infection status. An early release covering 550 to 700 HLA-typed donors comprised approximately 300 gigabases of sequencing data and some 79 million unique TCR sequences. Donor age, sex, ethnicity and CMV serostatus were compiled together with the repertoire data. The number of typed donors differed by locus: roughly 620-630 for A, B, C, DRB1 and DQB1; approximately 540 for DQA1; approximately 600 for DPA1; and roughly 470 for DPB1. Several DR-DQ haplotypes were handled as single units for association and clustering because linkage in the cohort was strong. HLA typing included class I and class II loci at four-digit resolution. The later analysis used no new phenotypic data to find candidate immune exposures, relying instead on TCR beta sequences and their occurrence across donors. In a later analysis, previously published TCR beta repertoires from several hundred donors were re-analyzed and high-resolution HLA genotyping was added so that TCR occurrence patterns could be studied. The study aimed to test whether cataloging public T cell receptors could reveal signatures of past pathogen exposure. The study profiled the T cell repertoires of hundreds of subjects by immunosequencing and related them to cytomegalovirus serostatus. In a later genetic analysis, genome-wide SNP genotypes for about three fifths of the roughly 670 donors were used, and that subset was treated as a discovery cohort. A separate validation cohort of about 110 different subjects was used in addition to the approximately 700-subject first cohort. In an earlier analysis of roughly 600 of the donors, high-throughput TCR beta sequencing was used to judge whether each TCR beta V gene segment behaved as functional or pseudogenic. Among a few hundred genotyped donors of the cohort, an average of about 240,000 unique TCR beta nucleotide sequences were sequenced per donor, around 20% of them non-productive. On the study overall, not on this receptor specifically: CMV serostatus was the only immune exposure information available for the cohort. The cohort was sequenced for TCR beta chains only, and without alpha or paired-chain data the features that could be detected were limited. When HLA alleles, especially DR and DQ, strongly co-occurred, attributing TCR associations to individual alleles was difficult. While some public TCRs were present in many individuals, most TCR sequences turned up only very rarely across donors. The classifier was reported to diagnose cytomegalovirus status with high specificity and sensitivity in both the original cohort and the validation cohort. A later analysis found that most CMV-associated TCR beta chains appeared HLA-restricted, with HLA associations seemingly driven largely by CMV exposure. In the study, roughly 160 TCR beta chains were listed as associated with cytomegalovirus. In a later analysis, several top co-occurrence clusters were reported to appear linked to parvovirus B19, influenza, CMV and Epstein-Barr virus. V-gene and J-gene trimming of TCR beta chains was associated with a missense DCLRE1C variant in a later genetic analysis, and the association was replicated in an independent cohort. In an earlier analysis of roughly 500 of the donors, most TCR beta V segments appeared in productive rearrangements about 87% or about 30% of the time, broadly matching IMGT annotations. Linkage disequilibrium might explain the correlated functional status among segregating V segments, but an unknown experimental factor could not be ruled out. A cluster of highly shared sequence variants was judged likely to represent a technical artifact of the sequencing pipeline. In a later analysis, TCR association rates were found to vary across HLA loci, with the most associated TCRs seen for DRB1 alleles and the fewest for HLA-C alleles. At a false discovery rate of 0.05, a later analysis linked 16,951 TCR beta sequences to specific HLA alleles. Roughly uniform sequencing depth across donors was assumed in presence/absence analyses, although this assumption may not hold. A further reported finding was that TCR beta sequences accurately predicted the HLA-A and HLA-B alleles for most subjects in the first cohort. The earlier analysis of about 600 of the donors excluded 15 to 20 rarely observed V segments, including chromosome 9 orphons, because counts were too low. In vitro tests confirmed that three of the cytomegalovirus-associated TCR beta chains recognize cytomegalovirus antigens. In a later analysis, HLA-associated TCR beta chains showed more clonal expansion and lower generation probabilities than non-associated chains that were equally common. It was suggested by the authors that the approach could potentially be generalized to other disease states and immunological phenotypes. Because HLA typing was unavailable for some donors at each locus, only the typed subset was used in association tests. According to a later genetic analysis, donors in an Asian-associated ancestry cluster had fewer N-insertions in productive TCRs than the approximately 710-donor mean.

Receptors were amplified or captured by the immunoSEQ multiplex PCR assay. For the multiplex PCR, a mixture combining 60 forward primers for TCR Vbeta segments and 13 reverse primers for TCR Jbeta segments was used. Amplification of the CDR3 region of rearranged TCR beta genes was performed with a multiplex PCR assay on genomic DNA. Amplified TCR beta libraries were sequenced as 87-base-pair reads on the Illumina HiSeq System. The original methods were these. A later analysis tallied tens of millions of unique TCR beta chains across the 550 to 850 repertoires, and some 10 million of those chains were shared by two or more donors. A nearest-neighbor algorithm error-corrected the raw reads and collapsed the reads into unique sequences, merging closely related sequences to remove PCR and sequencing errors. V, D and J gene segments were assigned by aligning CDR3 sequences to IMGT reference sequences. For a sequence to be retained, at least a six-nucleotide match to both a V gene segment and a J gene segment was required. Rearrangements were called productive when the CDR3 lacked stop codons and stayed in frame with V and J; all others were non-productive. CDR3 was defined by IMGT convention, running from the second conserved V-encoded cysteine to the conserved J-encoded phenylalanine. The earlier analysis of some 540 of the donors excluded any sequence lacking an unambiguous match to a single V gene segment. In an earlier analysis of around 600 of the donors, V segments were called functional above 56.7% productive rearrangements and were called segregating when the between-donor standard deviation exceeded 5%. A statistical classification framework was built to diagnose cytomegalovirus status from the catalog of TCR beta chain sequences. In a later analysis, TCR nucleotide sequences were compared against IMGT/GENE-DB human TR gene sequences so that V and J genes could be assigned. In a later analysis, CDR3 sequences and most-parsimonious VDJ recombination scenarios were assigned using the TCRdist pipeline. A later analysis defined each TCR beta chain by its CDR3 amino acid sequence plus V-gene family, and excluded reads lacking a unique V-gene family. In a later analysis, approximately 590 highly shared, low-generation-probability nucleotide sequences were removed to address suspected cross-contamination and a sequencing artifact. In a later analysis, a clonal expansion index was calculated for each public chain from normalized within-repertoire ranks of inferred template counts. A later analysis computed generation probabilities with a VDJ recombination model fitted to out-of-frame rearrangements, and checked the results against IGoR. A later analysis scored TCR-TCR, TCR-HLA and TCR-CMV co-occurrence with hypergeometric tests, applying a repertoire-size bias correction to TCR pairs. False discovery rates were estimated in a later analysis by permuting HLA or CMV assignments 20 times. In a later analysis, co-occurring TCRs were grouped with DBSCAN, and TCRdist sequence similarity was added when clustering was performed within HLA-allele-positive subsets. Repertoires with fewer than 30,000 or more than 120,000 public chains were left out of co-occurrence clustering, as were five repertoires with anomalous nucleotide sharing. This is the immuneACCESS table as TCRdb keeps it, with only in-frame sequences that have V and J called. A part of the clones is gone; compared with another copy, unresolved V genes explain less than half, and the rest is unexplained. D and trimming come from the DNA, and the V and J calls and clone size come from that table. The sample data list about 190,000 clones, and around 84% of these were observed just once. The ten largest clones take up about 1.7% of the sample.

The cohort consisted of some 730 healthy bone marrow donors. All cohort members were sampled while nominally healthy, although unrecorded immune exposures were likely present. The donor tested CMV seronegative and was one of the 352 seronegative cohort members. Each donor provided a peripheral blood sample, and peripheral blood mononuclear cells were used for TCR beta sequencing. Genomic DNA was extracted from the blood cell samples with the Qiagen DNeasy Blood Extraction Kit. As to this clone: The antigen it recognizes is unknown. No qualities accompany the bases; no much larger clone lies one base away.

This clonotype was obtained from a woman between 18 and 30 years old in good health and CMV-seronegative. Material for sequencing was PBMCs.

The CDR3 region has the sequence CASSLPSYSYEQYF. The nucleotides read TGTGCCAGCAGTTTGCCTAGCTACTCCTACGAGCAGTACTTC. The chain employs TRBV28 and TRBJ2-7; perhaps TRBD2 is the D gene, with 5 bases matching. The cysteine opens and the phenylalanine closes a CDR3 of 14 amino acids. Only the CDR3 DNA is retained, 42 bases long and in frame from the first base. The germline V gene sets CDR1 to MDHEN and CDR2 to SYDVKM. At the junction V is shortened by 3 bases and J by 0 bases, with 9 bases in between.